This T cell receptor beta chain was recorded in a study of human T cells and chemical hapten exposure. Notes on the study in general: DPC sensitization produced no change in TCRs with frequency above 1 in 1000.

Separate cDNA molecules received unique molecular identifiers, which the library attached to them. Authors' analysis steps: Sample-level TCR yields exhibited a median of around 90,000, with a range of about 23,224 to 700,000. TCRdb processed the 5' RACE reads anew with MiXCR; each CDR3 protein has one entry. These V and J calls derive from TCRdb rather than the authors' analysis. The sample includes more than 140,000 distinct CDR3 sequences, 3.5% to 5% seen only once; the top ten take around 1.5%. The CDR3 contains 13 residues. The germline CDR1 and CDR2 sequences are SQVTM and ANQGSEA. Between the trimmed V and J ends, which lost 4 bases and 3 bases, there was a span of 9 bases. Total RNA extraction was carried out from unfractionated whole blood. With respect to this clonotype: The antigen remains undetermined.

This receptor was obtained from a female donor in good health. The chain is built from TRBV29-1 and TRBJ1-4; D is uncertain. The CDR3 region is CSVGSRANEKLFF. The CDR3 nucleotides are TGCAGCGTTGGTTCTCGGGCTAATGAAAAACTGTTTTTT.